Presented here are 5 T cell receptor beta chains from one specimen sequenced in a study of T cells in Graves' hyperthyroidism and ophthalmopathy. The CDR3 regions of TCR beta were amplified from RNA transcripts. HTBI primers were the set used in a first-round RT-PCR of the TCR CDR3. TCRdb recomputed calls from the multiplex PCR reads with MiXCR, one row per CDR3 protein. The table includes a few hundred thousand distinct CDR3 sequences, about 15% detected once. The sequenced sample was blood. The receptor set was obtained from a woman aged 40 to 49 with Graves' hyperthyroidism that later progressed to Graves' ophthalmopathy.

This clonotype was found a few times. The chain couples TRBV20-1 to TRBJ2-7; 13 bases fit TRBD2. V dropped 5 bases and J dropped 3; count of bases not matched to a gene: 7. This CDR3 region has 15 residues. CDR1 is DFQATT and CDR2 is SNEGSKA in the germline V gene (reference sequence). The CDR3 protein is CSARPLAGGFYEQYF. The CDR3 nucleotides are TGCAGTGCTCGCCCACTAGCGGGAGGGTTCTACGAGCAGTACTTC.

This clonotype was detected many times. This chain joins TRBV28 and TRBJ2-1; D is possibly TRBD1 or TRBD2 (5 bases each). V lost 4 bases to trimming and J lost 6 bases, with 10 bases between them. This CDR3 contains 13 residues. From germline, CDR1 is MDHEN and CDR2 SYDVKM. The CDR3 spells CASSWDLGNEQFF. The CDR3 nucleotides are TGTGCCAGCAGTTGGGACCTCGGCAATGAGCAGTTCTTC.

CDR3 nucleotide sequence: TGTGCCAGCAGTTTATACTTGACCTATGGCTACACCTTC. It specifies CASSLYLTYGYTF. V and J are TRBV12-3 or TRBV12-4 and TRBJ1-2; unclear D gene. V was clipped by 2 bases and J by 4 bases, with 8 bases between them. The CDR3 has 13 amino acids.

Turning to this clonotype: A much more abundant neighbour one base away suggests this may be a read error. The genes are TRBV29-1 and TRBJ2-1; D uncertain. The CDR3 length is 12 residues. Germline V gives CDR1 SQVTM, CDR2 ANQGSEA. With 2 bases removed from V and 5 bases from J, the gap between germline ends came to 7 bases. The CDR3 coding sequence is TGCAGCGTTGAATACGTACACAATGAGCAGTTCTTC. Translating gives CSVEYVHNEQFF.

This clonotype was detected ten times or more. The V gene is TRBV7-8, the J gene TRBJ1-5; 9 bases line up with TRBD1. Germline CDR1 reads SGHVS; CDR2 reads FQNEAQ. V was clipped by 0 bases and J by 2 bases; unmatched bases: 8. The CDR3 is 18 amino acids. The CDR3 spells CASSLAFRQGGGNQPQHF. CDR3 sequence (DNA): TGTGCCAGCAGCTTAGCATTCAGACAGGGGGGCGGCAATCAGCCCCAGCATTTT.